The 26 T cell receptor beta chains given below trace back to one sample, sequenced in a study of technical replicates of blood from a few donors. Here immunoSEQ multiplex PCR was the method, and the copy in TCRdb shows in-frame clones only, minus some. The sample has roughly 72,000 clones; approximately 94% are singletons. Input material: T cells isolated from PBMCs. Receptor source: a human donor in good health.

V gene TRBV7-2 combines with J gene TRBJ2-7, with 7 bases that match TRBD2. The germline CDR1 and CDR2 sequences are SGHTA and FQGNSA. The J segment lost 4 bases and the V segment lost 5 bases, leaving 5 bases of the junction unmatched. This CDR3 comprises 13 residues. In DNA, the CDR3 is TGTGCCAGCAGCCCGGGGACTAAATACGAGCAGTACTTC. Translated, it gives CASSPGTKYEQYF.

This clone was found once. V gene TRBV19 combines with J gene TRBJ1-4, with 8 bases fitting TRBD1. The J segment lost 5 bases and the V segment lost 5 bases, leaving 10 bases of the junction unmatched. Germline assignment: CDR1 LNHDA and CDR2 SQIVND (reference sequence). This CDR3 has 16 amino acids. CDR3 amino acids: CASSLHSTGENEKLFF. For the CDR3, the DNA is TGTGCCAGTAGTCTTCACTCGACAGGGGAAAATGAAAAACTGTTTTTT.

The V and J genes are TRBV6-5 and TRBJ2-7; 8 positions match TRBD1. CDR3 length: 15 residues. The junction had 9 bases not matched to a gene; V was cut back by 8 bases and J by 0 bases. Per the germline V gene, CDR1 is MNHEY and CDR2 is SVGAGI. CDR3 nucleotide sequence: TGTGCCAGCGCGTTACAGGGGGGAAACTCCTACGAGCAGTACTTC. This gives the protein CASALQGGNSYEQYF.

V is TRBV5-1 and J is TRBJ2-7; D possibly corresponds to TRBD2 (5 bases). The germline gives CDR1 SGHRS, CDR2 YFSETQ. The CDR3 covers 13 residues. Trimming shortened V by 0 bases and J by 7 bases, and 11 bases separated the two germline ends. CDR3 region: CASSLAGVSEQYF. CDR3 bases: TGCGCCAGCAGCTTGGCCGGGGTTTCGGAGCAGTACTTC.

A single count supports this clone. This sequence joins TRBV11-2 and TRBJ2-7; D is perhaps TRBD1 (5 bases). V lost 1 base, J lost 7 bases, and 11 bases lay in between. CDR3 length: 13 amino acids. The germline CDR1 and CDR2 sequences are SGHAT and FQNNGV. CDR3: CASSLVRAGEQYF. DNA for the CDR3: TGTGCCAGCAGCTTAGTCAGGGCAGGGGAGCAGTACTTC. The full variable domain, with the rest looked up from reference TRBV11-2 and TRBJ2-7, is EAGVAQSPRYKIIEKRQSVAFWCNPISGHATLYWYQQILGQGPKLLIQFQNNGVVDDSQLPKDRFSAERLKGVDSTLKIQPAKLEDSAVYLCASSLVRAGEQYFGPGTRLTVT.

The rearrangement joins TRBV5-1 to TRBJ2-7; 8 bases fit TRBD1. The CDR3 totals 14 residues. Germline CDR1 SGHRS, CDR2 YFSETQ. V lost 1 base and J lost 4; bases outside the gene matches: 4. CDR3 region: CASSLFQGAYEQYF. Written as DNA, the CDR3 is TGCGCCAGCAGCTTGTTTCAGGGGGCTTACGAGCAGTACTTC.

The chain uses TRBV9 and TRBJ2-5; 8 bases line up with TRBD1. This CDR3 has 16 residues. V was clipped by 3 bases and J by 1 base; unmatched bases: 8. The germline CDR1 and CDR2 sequences are SGDLS and YYNGEE. CDR3 loop: CASSAGSQGVQETQYF. The CDR3 DNA reads as TGTGCCAGCAGCGCAGGGTCACAGGGGGTCCAAGAGACCCAGTACTTC.

The rearrangement uses TRBV28 and TRBJ1-2, with TRBD1 as a possible D gene (6 bases). Per the germline V gene, CDR1 is MDHEN and CDR2 is SYDVKM. V lost 6 bases and J lost 3, with 23 bases in between. The CDR3 length is 17 residues. CDR3 sequence reads: CASRSPGHQILYYGYTF. The CDR3 DNA reads TGTGCCAGCAGGTCTCCGGGACACCAAATCCTGTACTATGGCTACACCTTC.

V usage is TRBV30 and J usage is TRBJ2-3; 12 nucleotides match TRBD2. Germline loops: CDR1 GTSNPN, CDR2 SVGIG (reference sequence). J was trimmed by 4 bases and V by 5 bases; bases with no gene match: 7. This CDR3 is built from 15 residues. The CDR3 is CAWRLAGGRADTQYF. The CDR3 coding sequence is TGTGCCTGGCGGCTAGCGGGAGGGCGAGCAGATACGCAGTATTTT.

This chain joins TRBV10-2 and TRBJ1-1; no clear D. The V and J ends lost 0 bases and 7 bases respectively, with 12 bases between them. The germline CDR1 and CDR2 sequences are WSHSY and SAAADI. This CDR3 is built from 14 residues. The CDR3 loop reads CASSESRGELEAFF. For the CDR3, the DNA is TGCGCCAGCAGTGAGTCGAGAGGAGAACTTGAAGCTTTCTTT.

This chain uses TRBV15 with TRBJ2-1; TRBD1 aligns across 7 bases. Germline CDR1 and CDR2: LNHNV and YYDKDF (reference sequence). The CDR3 covers 11 residues. V gave up 5 bases and J gave up 9 bases; unmatched junction bases: 1. In DNA form, the CDR3 reads TGTGCCACCAGCCCAGGGGGTGAGCAGTTCTTC. Translating it yields CATSPGGEQFF.

The V and J genes are TRBV27 and TRBJ1-2, with 9 bases that match TRBD1. The CDR3 totals 14 residues. Germline loops: CDR1 MNHEY, CDR2 SMNVEV (reference sequence). Losses at the gene ends were 6 bases for V and 2 bases for J; bases not matched to a gene: 4. CDR3 sequence: CASSPGTGNYGYTF. The CDR3 nucleotides read TGTGCCAGCAGCCCAGGGACAGGGAACTATGGCTACACCTTC.

The rearrangement uses TRBV27 and TRBJ1-2; 7 bases line up with TRBD1. The CDR3 loop spans 15 amino acids. Germline CDR1 and CDR2: MNHEY and SMNVEV (reference sequence). V gave up 4 bases and J gave up 0 bases; unmatched junction bases: 5. For the CDR3, the DNA is TGTGCCAGCAGTTATGCAGGGGGAACTAACTATGGCTACACCTTC. This codes for CASSYAGGTNYGYTF.

The chain links TRBV6-1 to TRBJ1-2; the D is unclear. The CDR3 runs 16 residues. From germline, CDR1 is MNHNS and CDR2 SASEGT. Trimming pared 0 bases from V and 2 bases from J, leaving 13 bases between. The DNA of the CDR3 is TGTGCCAGCAGTGAAGCGCCCGGGTATGGCAACTATGGCTACACCTTC. It specifies CASSEAPGYGNYGYTF.

J is TRBJ2-7 and V is TRBV30, with 7 bases lining up with TRBD1. J lost 2 bases, V lost 0 bases, and 13 bases had no gene match. The CDR3 sequence is 17 residues long. Looked up from germline, CDR1 is GTSNPN and CDR2 is SVGIG (reference sequence). As DNA, the CDR3 is TGTGCCTGGAGTGTACGCGGACAGGTGGGTCTTACCTACGAGCAGTACTTC. Its protein is CAWSVRGQVGLTYEQYF.

V and J are TRBV15 and TRBJ2-7; D is perhaps TRBD2 (5 bases). The CDR3 sequence is 15 residues long. V was shortened by 4 bases and J by 2 bases, with 15 bases between the two germline ends. Per the germline V gene, CDR1 is LNHNV and CDR2 is YYDKDF (reference sequence). The CDR3 coding sequence is TGTGCCACCAGCAAACTAGAGAGCACCCCCTACGAGCAGTACTTC. Its protein product is CATSKLESTPYEQYF.

The chain recombines TRBV7-2 with TRBJ2-1; 11 bases are shared with TRBD2. The CDR3 has 15 residues. Germline assignment: CDR1 SGHTA and CDR2 FQGNSA. The V gene end was trimmed by 1 base and the J gene end by 5 bases; junction bases not matched to a gene: 1. CDR3: CASSLGLAGHNEQFF. The CDR3 region has the DNA TGTGCCAGCAGCTTAGGACTAGCGGGACACAATGAGCAGTTCTTC.

The genes are TRBV19 and TRBJ2-7; 10 bases are a match to TRBD1. CDR1 and CDR2 (germline): LNHDA, SQIVND (reference sequence). V lost 5 bases and J lost 4; bases outside the gene matches: 5. This CDR3 region has 14 residues. CDR3 residues: CASSLGQGVYEQYF. CDR3 sequence (DNA): TGTGCCAGTAGTCTCGGACAGGGGGTATACGAGCAGTACTTC.

This chain connects TRBV7-2 to TRBJ2-3, with 10 positions matching TRBD2. The CDR3 runs to 17 residues. After removal of 1 base from V and 4 bases from J, the junction contained 8 bases not matched to a gene. Germline V lookup: CDR1 SGHTA, CDR2 FQGNSA. CDR3 nucleotide sequence: TGTGCCAGCAGCTTAGTGGGCGGGACTAGCGTCGCAGATACGCAGTATTTT. As protein: CASSLVGGTSVADTQYF.

This chain joins TRBV5-1 and TRBJ1-2, with 8 positions matching TRBD1. The V gene end was trimmed by 3 bases and the J gene end by 2 bases; junction bases not matched to a gene: 6. The germline gives CDR1 SGHRS, CDR2 YFSETQ. The CDR3 is 15 residues long. CDR3 loop: CASSWGQEENYGYTF. CDR3 in DNA: TGCGCCAGCAGCTGGGGACAGGAAGAAAACTATGGCTACACCTTC.

The genes are TRBV6-5 and TRBJ2-2; D is uncertain. Trimming stripped 2 bases from V and 3 bases from J, with 13 bases between. This CDR3 has 16 amino acids. Germline CDR1 reads MNHEY; CDR2 reads SVGAGI. CDR3 amino acids: CASSYKVPRYTGELFF. The CDR3 DNA sequence: TGTGCCAGCAGTTACAAAGTGCCTCGGTACACCGGGGAGCTGTTTTTT.

For the CDR3, the DNA is TGTGCCAGCAGCTTAGCTGCAGGGGGCCACGGGGAGCTGTTTTTT. Amino acid sequence: CASSLAAGGHGELFF. The chain uses TRBV11-2 and TRBJ2-2; TRBD1 matches 8 bases. With V trimmed by 1 base and J by 7 bases, 5 bases remained unmatched. Per germline, CDR1 SGHAT and CDR2 FQNNGV. The CDR3 has 15 amino acids. Using reference TRBV11-2 and TRBJ2-2 for the parts outside the CDR3, the full variable domain is EAGVAQSPRYKIIEKRQSVAFWCNPISGHATLYWYQQILGQGPKLLIQFQNNGVVDDSQLPKDRFSAERLKGVDSTLKIQPAKLEDSAVYLCASSLAAGGHGELFFGEGSRLTVL.

The V and J genes are TRBV7-2 and TRBJ2-3; 7 bases agree with TRBD2. Trimming removed 1 base from V and 5 bases from J; junction bases left unmatched: 18. The CDR3 has 19 amino acids. Germline CDR1 and CDR2: SGHTA and FQGNSA. The CDR3 DNA reads as TGTGCCAGCAGCTTAGATAGTTTTGGGGAGGGGCCTAGGAGAGATACGCAGTATTTT. Protein product: CASSLDSFGEGPRRDTQYF. Supplemented by reference TRBV7-2 and TRBJ2-3, the full variable domain reads GAGVSQSPSNKVTEKGKDVELRCDPISGHTALYWYRQSLGQGLEFLIYFQGNSAPDKSGLPSDRFSAERTGGSVSTLTIQRTQQEDSAVYLCASSLDSFGEGPRRDTQYFGPGTRLTVL.

The rearrangement links TRBV2 to TRBJ1-1, with D perhaps matching TRBD1 (5 bases). In germline, CDR1 is SNHLY, CDR2 FYNNEI. This CDR3 is 15 amino acids long. Trimming stripped 3 bases from V and 0 bases from J, with 11 bases between. The CDR3, as DNA: TGTGCCAGCAGTGAGGAAGGGGACTTGAACACTGAAGCTTTCTTT. Translating gives CASSEEGDLNTEAFF.

The V and J genes are TRBV18 and TRBJ2-7, with 7 bases fitting TRBD1. The germline V gene has CDR1 KGHSH and CDR2 LQKENI. The CDR3 runs 14 residues. V lost 3 bases to trimming and J lost 2 bases; unmatched junction nucleotides: 4. The CDR3 coding sequence is TGTGCCAGCTCACCCTCCGGGACAGCCTACGAGCAGTACTTC. It encodes CASSPSGTAYEQYF. Using reference TRBV18 and TRBJ2-7 for the parts outside the CDR3, the full variable domain is NAGVMQNPRHLVRRRGQEARLRCSPMKGHSHVYWYRQLPEEGLKFMVYLQKENIIDESGMPKERFSAEFPKEGPSILRIQQVVRGDSAAYFCASSPSGTAYEQYFGPGTRLTVT.

The chain carries TRBV6-5 and TRBJ1-2, with 9 bases lining up with TRBD1. V gave up 5 bases and J gave up 4 bases; unmatched junction bases: 8. This CDR3 comprises 15 residues. Germline CDR1 MNHEY, CDR2 SVGAGI. CDR3 in DNA: TGTGCCAGCAGTACTGACAGGGGGAAGATCTATGGCTACACCTTC. Amino acids: CASSTDRGKIYGYTF.